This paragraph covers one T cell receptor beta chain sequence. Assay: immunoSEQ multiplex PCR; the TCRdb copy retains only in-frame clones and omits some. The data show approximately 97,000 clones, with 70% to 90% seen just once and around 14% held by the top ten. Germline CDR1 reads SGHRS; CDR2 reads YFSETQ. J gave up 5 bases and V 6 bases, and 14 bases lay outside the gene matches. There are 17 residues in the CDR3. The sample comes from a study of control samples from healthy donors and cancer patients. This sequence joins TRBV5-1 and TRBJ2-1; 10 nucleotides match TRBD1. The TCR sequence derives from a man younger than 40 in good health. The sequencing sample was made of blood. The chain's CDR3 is CASKPQPEGTGDNEQFF. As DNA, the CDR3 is TGCGCCAGCAAACCCCAACCCGAGGGGACAGGGGACAATGAGCAGTTCTTC.